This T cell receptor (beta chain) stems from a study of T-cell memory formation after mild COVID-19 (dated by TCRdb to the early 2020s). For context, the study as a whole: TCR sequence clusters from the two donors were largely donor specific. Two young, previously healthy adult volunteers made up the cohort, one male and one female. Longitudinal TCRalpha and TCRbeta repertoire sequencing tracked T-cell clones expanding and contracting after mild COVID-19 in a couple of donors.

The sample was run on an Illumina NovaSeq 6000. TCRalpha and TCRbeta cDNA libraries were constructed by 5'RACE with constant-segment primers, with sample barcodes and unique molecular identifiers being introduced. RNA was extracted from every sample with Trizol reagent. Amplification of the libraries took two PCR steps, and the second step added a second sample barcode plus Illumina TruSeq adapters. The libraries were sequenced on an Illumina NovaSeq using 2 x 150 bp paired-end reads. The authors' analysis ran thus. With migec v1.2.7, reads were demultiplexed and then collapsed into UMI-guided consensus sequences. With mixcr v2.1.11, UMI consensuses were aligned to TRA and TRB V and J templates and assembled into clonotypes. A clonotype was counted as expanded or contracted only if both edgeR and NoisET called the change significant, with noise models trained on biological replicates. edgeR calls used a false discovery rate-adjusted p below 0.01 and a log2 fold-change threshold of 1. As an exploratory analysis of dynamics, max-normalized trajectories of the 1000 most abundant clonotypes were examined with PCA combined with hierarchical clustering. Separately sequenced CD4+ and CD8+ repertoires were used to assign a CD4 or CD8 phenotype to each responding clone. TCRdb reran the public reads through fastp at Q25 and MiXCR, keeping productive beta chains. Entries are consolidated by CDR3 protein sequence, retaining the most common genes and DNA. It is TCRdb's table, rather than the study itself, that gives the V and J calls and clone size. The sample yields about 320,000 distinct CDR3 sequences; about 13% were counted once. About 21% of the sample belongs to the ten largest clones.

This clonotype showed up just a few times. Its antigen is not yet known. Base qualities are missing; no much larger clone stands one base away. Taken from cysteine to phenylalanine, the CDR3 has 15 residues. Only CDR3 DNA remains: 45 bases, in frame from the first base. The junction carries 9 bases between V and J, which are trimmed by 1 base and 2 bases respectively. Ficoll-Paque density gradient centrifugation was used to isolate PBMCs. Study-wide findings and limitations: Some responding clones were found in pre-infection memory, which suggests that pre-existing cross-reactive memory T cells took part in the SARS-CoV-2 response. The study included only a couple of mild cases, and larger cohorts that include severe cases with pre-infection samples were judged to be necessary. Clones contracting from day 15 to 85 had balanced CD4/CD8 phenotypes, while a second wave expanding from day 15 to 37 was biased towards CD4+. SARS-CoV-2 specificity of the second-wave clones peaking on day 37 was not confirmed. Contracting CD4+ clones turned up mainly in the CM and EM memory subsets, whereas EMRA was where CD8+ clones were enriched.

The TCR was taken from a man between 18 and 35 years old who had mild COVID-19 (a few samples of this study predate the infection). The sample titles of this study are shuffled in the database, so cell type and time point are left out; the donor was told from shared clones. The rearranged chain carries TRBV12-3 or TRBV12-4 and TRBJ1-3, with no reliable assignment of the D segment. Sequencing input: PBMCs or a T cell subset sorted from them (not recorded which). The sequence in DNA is TGTGCCAGCAGTTTAGAATCCAGGACTGGAAACACCATATATTTT. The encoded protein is CASSLESRTGNTIYF.